The clone carrying this T cell receptor beta chain was counted between two and nine times. The entry originates in a study of regulatory T cells in long-lasting Graves disease. Germline V gene sequence: CDR1 MDHEN, CDR2 SYDVKM. V shed 10 bases and J shed 5 bases, with 21 bases lying between them. The CDR3 consists of 15 residues. Time point: newly diagnosed GD, antithyroid drugs for less than 3 months. With RNA extracted from PBMCs as input, the TCR library was made. Relying on iRepertoire HTBI primers and Arm-PCR of CDR3 regions, the team built TCR beta libraries. TCRdb itself ran the multiplex PCR reads through MiXCR, one entry per CDR3 protein. The sample lists under 700,000 distinct CDR3 sequences; 15% to 20% were seen once. This sample also belongs to another study, concerning T cells in Graves' hyperthyroidism and ophthalmopathy. This second report adds: Graves' hyperthyroidism without ophthalmopathy progression within 18 months was termed stable. Patients were excluded because of uncontrolled infection, other autoimmune disease, pregnancy or lactation. Carried out on the TCR CDR3, a first-round RT-PCR used the HTBI primer set.

This TCR was recovered from a woman aged 40-65 years with Graves disease. Sequencing was performed on peripheral blood mononuclear cells (PBMCs), taken at new diagnosis, from a patient treated with antithyroid drugs. The rearrangement joins TRBV28 to TRBJ2-1; D is possibly TRBD2 (6 bases). The chain's CDR3 is CANSKGVAVHNEQFF. The CDR3 bases are TGTGCCAACTCCAAAGGGGTAGCGGTACACAATGAGCAGTTCTTC.